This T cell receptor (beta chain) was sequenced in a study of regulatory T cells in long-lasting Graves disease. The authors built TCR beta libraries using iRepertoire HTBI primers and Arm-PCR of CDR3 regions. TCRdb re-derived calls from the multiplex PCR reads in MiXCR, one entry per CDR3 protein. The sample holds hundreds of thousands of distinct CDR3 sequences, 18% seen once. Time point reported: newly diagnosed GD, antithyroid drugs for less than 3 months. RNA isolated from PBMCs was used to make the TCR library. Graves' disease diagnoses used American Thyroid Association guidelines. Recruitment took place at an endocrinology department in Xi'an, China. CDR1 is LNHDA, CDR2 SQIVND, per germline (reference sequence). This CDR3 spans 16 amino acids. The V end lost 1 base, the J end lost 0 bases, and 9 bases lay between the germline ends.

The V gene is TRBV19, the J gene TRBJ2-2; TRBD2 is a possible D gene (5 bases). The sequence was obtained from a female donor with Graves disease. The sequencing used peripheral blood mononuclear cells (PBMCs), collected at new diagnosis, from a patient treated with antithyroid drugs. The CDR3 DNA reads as TGTGCCAGTAGTATAGGGTCCGGGGCGAACACCGGGGAGCTGTTTTTT. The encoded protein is CASSIGSGANTGELFF.